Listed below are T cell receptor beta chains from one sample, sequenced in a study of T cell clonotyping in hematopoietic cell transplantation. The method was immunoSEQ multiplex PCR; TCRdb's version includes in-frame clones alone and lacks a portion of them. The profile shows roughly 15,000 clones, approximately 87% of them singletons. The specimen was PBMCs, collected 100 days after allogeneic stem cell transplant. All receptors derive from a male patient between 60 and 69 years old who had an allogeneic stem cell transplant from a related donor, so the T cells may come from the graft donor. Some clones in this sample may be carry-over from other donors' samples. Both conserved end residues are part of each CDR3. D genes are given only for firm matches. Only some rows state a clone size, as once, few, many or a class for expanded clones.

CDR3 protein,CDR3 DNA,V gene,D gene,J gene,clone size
CASSGQRDNQPQHF,TGTGCCAGTTCCGGACAGCGAGACAATCAGCCCCAGCATTTT,TRBV19,-,TRBJ1-5,-
CASSLAGGPEETQYF,TGTGCCAGCAGTCTAGCGGGGGGGCCGGAGGAGACCCAGTACTTC,TRBV25-1,TRBD2,TRBJ2-5,-
CAGGTVFGYTF,TGTGCCGGGGGGACAGTCTTTGGCTACACCTTC,TRBV2,TRBD1,TRBJ1-2,-
CASSERRLVNTEAFF,TGTGCCAGCAGCGAACGACGACTCGTGAACACTGAAGCTTTCTTT,TRBV7-9,-,TRBJ1-1,-
CASSIPGQENYEQYF,TGTGCCAGTAGTATCCCAGGACAGGAAAACTACGAGCAGTACTTC,TRBV19,TRBD1,TRBJ2-7,-
CASSVGISYNSPLHF,TGTGCCAGCAGCGTAGGCATCTCCTATAATTCACCCCTCCACTTT,TRBV9,-,TRBJ1-6,-
CASSVEVTTYEQYF,TGTGCCAGCAGCGTAGAGGTGACAACCTACGAGCAGTACTTC,TRBV9,-,TRBJ2-7,-
CAIRDSSYNSPLHF,TGTGCCATCAGGGACAGCTCCTATAATTCACCCCTCCACTTT,TRBV28,TRBD1,TRBJ1-6,-
CASSYGGRFNSPLHF,TGTGCCAGCAGTTACGGCGGACGGTTTAATTCACCCCTCCACTTT,TRBV6-5,-,TRBJ1-6,-
CASMRGNTIYF,TGTGCCAGCATGAGGGGAAACACCATATATTTT,TRBV6-5,-,TRBJ1-3,-
CASSRGLAGSYEQYF,TGCGCCAGCAGCAGAGGACTAGCGGGGTCCTACGAGCAGTACTTC,TRBV5-1,TRBD2,TRBJ2-7,-
CASSQDTDRVLSYNSPLHF,TGTGCCAGCAGCCAAGATACGGACAGGGTACTCTCCTATAATTCACCCCTCCACTTT,TRBV4-2,TRBD1,TRBJ1-6,once
CASSFGQLNEKLFF,TGCGCCAGCAGCTTCGGACAGCTCAATGAAAAACTGTTTTTT,TRBV5-1,-,TRBJ1-4,-
CASSWDGGNSPLHF,TGCGCCAGCAGCTGGGACGGGGGGAATTCACCCCTCCACTTT,TRBV5-1,-,TRBJ1-6,-
CASSSLADQETQYF,TGTGCCAGTAGTTCCCTAGCAGACCAAGAGACCCAGTACTTC,TRBV19,-,TRBJ2-5,-
CASSYPPGYTEAFF,TGTGCCAGCAGTTACCCCCCTGGATACACTGAAGCTTTCTTT,TRBV6-6,-,TRBJ1-1,-
CASSLRQGANHEQYF,TGTGCCAGCAGCCTTCGACAGGGGGCGAATCACGAGCAGTACTTC,TRBV4-2,TRBD1,TRBJ2-7,-
CASSRDNYGYTF,TGTGCCAGCAGCCGGGACAACTATGGCTACACCTTC,TRBV11-1,-,TRBJ1-2,-
CASSGVEDEQFF,TGTGCCAGCAGTGGGGTCGAGGATGAGCAGTTCTTC,TRBV6-6,-,TRBJ2-1,few
CASGLRLACTDTQYF,TGTGCTAGTGGTTTGCGACTAGCGTGCACAGATACGCAGTATTTT,TRBV12-5,TRBD2,TRBJ2-3,-
CASSQDYGSEATNEKLFF,TGTGCCAGCAGCCAAGATTATGGGTCGGAAGCAACTAATGAAAAACTGTTTTTT,TRBV4-2,-,TRBJ1-4,-
CASSLEGQNTEAFF,TGCGCCAGCAGCTTGGAGGGACAGAACACTGAAGCTTTCTTT,TRBV5-1,-,TRBJ1-1,-
CASSLAAVSYEQYF,TGTGCCAGCAGCTTAGCGGCGGTTAGCTACGAGCAGTACTTC,TRBV7-2,-,TRBJ2-7,-
CASSALGQGPYEQYF,TGTGCCAGTAGTGCCCTGGGACAGGGCCCCTACGAGCAGTACTTC,TRBV19,TRBD1,TRBJ2-7,-
CASSEKRTEYF,TGTGCCAGCAGTGAAAAACGGACCGAGTACTTC,TRBV2,-,TRBJ2-7,-
CASSRTVGELFF,TGTGCCAGCAGCCGGACTGTCGGGGAGCTGTTTTTT,TRBV27,-,TRBJ2-2,-
CASSLRVAGGRSFF,TGTGCCAGCAGCTTGAGGGTAGCGGGGGGCCGCTCGTTCTTC,TRBV5-8,TRBD2,TRBJ2-1,-
CSVDQVMNTEAFF,TGCAGCGTTGACCAGGTAATGAACACTGAAGCTTTCTTT,TRBV29-1,-,TRBJ1-1,-
CASSIPAGNTEAFF,TGTGCCAGTAGTATTCCCGCCGGGAACACTGAAGCTTTCTTT,TRBV19,-,TRBJ1-1,once
CASSLLTGKETQYF,TGTGCCAGCAGCCTCCTGACTGGCAAAGAGACCCAGTACTTC,TRBV7-9,-,TRBJ2-5,-
CSVPSTAGGGYEQFF,TGCAGCGTCCCCTCTACCGCGGGGGGCGGATATGAGCAGTTCTTC,TRBV29-1,TRBD2,TRBJ2-1,-
CASSFIGTPSPLHF,TGTGCCAGCAGCTTCATAGGGACTCCCTCACCCCTCCACTTT,TRBV7-2,-,TRBJ1-6,few
CASSRKGPTDEQYF,TGTGCCAGCAGCCGCAAGGGCCCCACGGACGAGCAGTACTTC,TRBV4-2,-,TRBJ2-7,-
CASADRTISFYGYTF,TGCGCCAGCGCGGACAGGACAATCTCTTTTTATGGCTACACCTTC,TRBV10-2,TRBD1,TRBJ1-2,-
CASSLANTGELFF,TGCGCCAGCAGCCTAGCGAACACCGGGGAGCTGTTTTTT,TRBV5-1,-,TRBJ2-2,-
CASSLEGQVPRGDTGELFF,TGCGCCAGCAGCTTGGAGGGACAGGTGCCGCGTGGGGACACCGGGGAGCTGTTTTTT,TRBV5-1,TRBD1,TRBJ2-2,-
CAWGQGNEKLFF,TGTGCCTGGGGACAGGGGAATGAAAAACTGTTTTTT,TRBV30,TRBD1,TRBJ1-4,few
CASSFDRDRPQDNSPLHF,TGTGCCAGCAGCTTCGACCGGGACAGGCCCCAGGATAATTCACCCCTCCACTTT,TRBV7-9,TRBD1,TRBJ1-6,-
CASSDLAGMLGRQFF,TGTGCCAGCAGCGACCTAGCGGGTATGCTCGGTCGGCAGTTCTTC,TRBV13,TRBD2,TRBJ2-1,medium-sized
CASSLYANQPQHF,TGTGCCAGCAGCTTATACGCCAATCAGCCCCAGCATTTT,TRBV11-2,-,TRBJ1-5,-
CASSFTGGGSNQPQHF,TGTGCCAGCAGTTTCACAGGGGGGGGCAGCAATCAGCCCCAGCATTTT,TRBV7-2,TRBD1,TRBJ1-5,-
CASSKEQTQYF,TGTGCCAGCAGCAAAGAGCAGACCCAGTACTTC,TRBV21-1,-,TRBJ2-5,once
CAWRPSSYEQYF,TGTGCCTGGAGGCCCAGTTCCTACGAGCAGTACTTC,TRBV30,-,TRBJ2-7,-
CASSPGHLAKNIQYF,TGTGCCAGCAGCCCCGGACACTTAGCCAAAAACATTCAGTACTTC,TRBV14,-,TRBJ2-4,-
CASSLWRFEQYF,TGTGCCAGCAGCTTGTGGCGATTCGAGCAGTACTTC,TRBV5-6,-,TRBJ2-7,once
CASSLFLCEKLFF,TGTGCCAGCAGCTTATTTCTCTGCGAAAAACTGTTTTTT,TRBV7-3,-,TRBJ1-4,-
CASSLATALQGWGYTF,TGTGCCAGCAGCTTAGCCACAGCCTTGCAAGGTTGGGGCTACACCTTC,TRBV7-2,-,TRBJ1-2,-
CASSLMGVGSGYTF,TGTGCCAGCAGCCTAATGGGGGTGGGGAGTGGCTACACCTTC,TRBV7-2,-,TRBJ1-2,-
CASSLVRGGQQFF,TGTGCCAGCAGCTTAGTAAGGGGGGGACAGCAGTTCTTC,TRBV11-1,-,TRBJ2-1,-
CASSPGGQGAQAFF,TGCGCCAGCAGCCCCGGGGGACAGGGGGCACAAGCTTTCTTT,TRBV5-1,TRBD1,TRBJ1-1,-
CASSIPGQGVLLTNTEAFF,TGTGCCAGTAGTATCCCGGGACAGGGCGTCCTCCTTACGAACACTGAAGCTTTCTTT,TRBV19,TRBD1,TRBJ1-1,-
CASSSRDRYNSPLHF,TGTGCCAGCAGCAGCCGGGACAGATATAATTCACCCCTCCACTTT,TRBV5-6,TRBD1,TRBJ1-6,-
CASSAMTDSPLHF,TGTGCCAGCAGCGCTATGACGGACTCACCCCTCCACTTT,TRBV5-6,-,TRBJ1-6,-
CASSSAGVVTEAFF,TGTGCCAGCAGTTCCGCCGGGGTTGTCACTGAAGCTTTCTTT,TRBV27,-,TRBJ1-1,-
CASSLFYQDYGYTF,TGTGCCAGCAGTTTGTTTTATCAGGACTATGGCTACACCTTC,TRBV27,-,TRBJ1-2,-
CASSIREQGYTF,TGTGCCAGTAGTATCAGGGAACAAGGCTACACCTTC,TRBV19,-,TRBJ1-2,few
CASSPTGEKAFF,TGTGCCAGCAGTCCCACAGGGGAAAAAGCTTTCTTT,TRBV6-6,TRBD1,TRBJ1-1,-
CASSYGTGSSYEQYF,TGTGCCAGCAGCTACGGGACAGGGAGCTCCTACGAGCAGTACTTC,TRBV5-6,TRBD1,TRBJ2-7,-
CASSQDRTWGNTIYF,TGCGCCAGCAGCCAAGATAGAACATGGGGAAACACCATATATTTT,TRBV4-3,-,TRBJ1-3,-